The rows below give T cell receptor beta chains drawn from one sample of a study of T cell repertoires in cytomegalovirus infection. These receptors have no identified antigens. TCRdb ran MiXCR on the reads and lists one entry per CDR3 protein. The table shows approximately 310,000 distinct CDR3 sequences, with about 25% occurring only once. Sequences were derived from cultured PBMCs, sampled from culture after CMV antigen stimulation. Every receptor here comes from a human donor in good health (CMV status not recorded). Some clones in this sample may be carry-over from other donors' samples. Each CDR3 is given with its conserved first and last residue. Each record gives: J gene, V gene, clone size, D gene, CDR3 protein, CDR3 DNA. A D gene is named only where the DNA matches it firmly. Size is stated for part of the rows, as once, few or many counts, or as a class when the clone is expanded.

j_gene: TRBJ1-1; v_gene: TRBV4-3; abundance: few; d_gene: -; CDR3aa: CASSALLGNTEAFF; CDR3nt: TGCGCCAGCAGCGCCCTGTTGGGTAACACTGAAGCTTTCTTT
j_gene: TRBJ1-5; v_gene: TRBV28; abundance: -; d_gene: -; CDR3aa: CASSYKWPQHF; CDR3nt: TGTGCCAGCAGCTATAAATGGCCCCAGCATTTT
j_gene: TRBJ2-5; v_gene: TRBV2; abundance: few; d_gene: -; CDR3aa: CASSEGTAKETQYF; CDR3nt: TGTGCCAGCAGTGAAGGGACGGCTAAAGAGACCCAGTACTTC
j_gene: TRBJ2-5; v_gene: TRBV20-1; abundance: few; d_gene: -; CDR3aa: CSARGPPQETQYF; CDR3nt: TGCAGTGCTAGGGGCCCACCACAAGAGACCCAGTACTTC
j_gene: TRBJ2-2; v_gene: TRBV6-2/TRBV6-3; abundance: -; d_gene: TRBD2; CDR3aa: CAIREAGWPGELFF; CDR3nt: TGTGCCATCCGGGAGGCAGGGTGGCCCGGGGAGCTGTTTTTT
j_gene: TRBJ2-7; v_gene: TRBV27; abundance: -; d_gene: -; CDR3aa: CASSFGGTSYEQYF; CDR3nt: TGTGCCAGCAGTTTCGGCGGGACCTCCTACGAGCAGTACTTC
j_gene: TRBJ2-5; v_gene: TRBV20-1; abundance: -; d_gene: TRBD1; CDR3aa: CSADRGTGETQYF; CDR3nt: TGCAGTGCTGACAGGGGGACGGGCGAGACCCAGTACTTC
j_gene: TRBJ2-7; v_gene: TRBV7-8; abundance: many; d_gene: -; CDR3aa: CASSLTGTFAYEQYF; CDR3nt: TGTGCCAGCAGCTTGACCGGGACGTTCGCCTACGAGCAGTACTTC
j_gene: TRBJ2-2; v_gene: TRBV7-2; abundance: many; d_gene: -; CDR3aa: CASTSGAGGTHTGELFF; CDR3nt: TGTGCCAGCACCTCCGGTGCAGGGGGGACCCACACCGGGGAGCTGTTTTTT
j_gene: TRBJ1-3; v_gene: TRBV6-1; abundance: few; d_gene: -; CDR3aa: CASRFGEGNTIYF; CDR3nt: TGTGCCAGCAGGTTCGGTGAGGGAAACACCATATATTTT
j_gene: TRBJ1-5; v_gene: TRBV19; abundance: -; d_gene: TRBD1; CDR3aa: CASSPRTGTERRQPQHF; CDR3nt: TGTGCCAGTAGTCCCCGAACCGGGACAGAGCGCCGTCAGCCCCAGCATTTT